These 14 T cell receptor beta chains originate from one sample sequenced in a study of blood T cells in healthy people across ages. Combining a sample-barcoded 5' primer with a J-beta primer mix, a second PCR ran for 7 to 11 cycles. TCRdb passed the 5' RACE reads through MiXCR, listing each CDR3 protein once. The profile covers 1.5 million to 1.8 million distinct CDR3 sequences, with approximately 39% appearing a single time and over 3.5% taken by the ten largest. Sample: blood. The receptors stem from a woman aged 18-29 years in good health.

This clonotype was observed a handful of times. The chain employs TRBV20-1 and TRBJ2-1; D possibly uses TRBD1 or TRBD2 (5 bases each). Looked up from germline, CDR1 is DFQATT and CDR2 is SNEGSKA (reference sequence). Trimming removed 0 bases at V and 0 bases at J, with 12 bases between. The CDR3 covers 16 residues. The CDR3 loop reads CSARDHGGASYNEQFF. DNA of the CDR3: TGCAGTGCTAGAGATCATGGGGGTGCCTCCTACAATGAGCAGTTCTTC.

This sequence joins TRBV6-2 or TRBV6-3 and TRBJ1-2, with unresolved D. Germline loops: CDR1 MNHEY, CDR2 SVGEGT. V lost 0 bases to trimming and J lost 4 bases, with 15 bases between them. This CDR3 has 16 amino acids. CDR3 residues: CASSYSTLIDGYGYTF. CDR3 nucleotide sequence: TGTGCCAGCAGTTACTCAACCCTTATTGATGGCTATGGCTACACCTTC.

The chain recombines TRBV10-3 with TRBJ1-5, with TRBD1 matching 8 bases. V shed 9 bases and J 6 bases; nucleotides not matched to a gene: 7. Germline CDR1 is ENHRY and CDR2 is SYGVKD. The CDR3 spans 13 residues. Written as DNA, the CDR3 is TGTGCCATACAGGGGGGGGCGGGTCAGCCCCAGCATTTT. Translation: CAIQGGAGQPQHF.

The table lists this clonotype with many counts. CDR3 bases: TGTGCCAGCAGTCCTCGACGGTTTAAGGAAGAGCAGTACTTC. Protein product: CASSPRRFKEEQYF. The J gene is TRBJ2-7, the V gene TRBV12-3 or TRBV12-4; no firm D call. V shed 5 bases and J shed 7 bases, with 18 bases lying between them. CDR3 length equals 14 residues.

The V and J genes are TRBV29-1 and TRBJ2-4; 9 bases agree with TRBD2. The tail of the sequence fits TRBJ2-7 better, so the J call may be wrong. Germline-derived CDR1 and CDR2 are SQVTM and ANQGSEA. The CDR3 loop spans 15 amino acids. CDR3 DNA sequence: TGCAGCGTTGCCAGCGGGGGGTATCGTCCCTACGAGCAGTACTTC. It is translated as CSVASGGYRPYEQYF.

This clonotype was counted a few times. The CDR3: CASSPTETGGEAFF. The DNA of the CDR3 is TGTGCCAGCTCCCCTACCGAGACAGGGGGCGAAGCTTTCTTT. This chain joins TRBV18 and TRBJ1-1; 10 nucleotides match TRBD1. The CDR3 totals 14 residues. V dropped 6 bases and J dropped 8; count of bases not matched to a gene: 9. CDR1 is KGHSH and CDR2 is LQKENI in the germline V gene.

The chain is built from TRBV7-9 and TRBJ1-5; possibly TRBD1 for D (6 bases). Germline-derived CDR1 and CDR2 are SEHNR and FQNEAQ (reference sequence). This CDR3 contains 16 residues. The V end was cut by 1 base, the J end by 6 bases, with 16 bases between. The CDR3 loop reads CASSLEGLTGSQPQHF. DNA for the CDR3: TGTGCCAGCAGCTTAGAGGGGCTGACAGGTTCTCAGCCCCAGCATTTT.

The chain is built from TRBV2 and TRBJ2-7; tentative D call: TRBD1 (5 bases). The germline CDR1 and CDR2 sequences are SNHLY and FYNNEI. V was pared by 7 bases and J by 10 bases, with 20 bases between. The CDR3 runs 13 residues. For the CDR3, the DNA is TGTGCCAGCATGGGGCCGACCCTGCAAGCCCAGTACTTC. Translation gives CASMGPTLQAQYF.

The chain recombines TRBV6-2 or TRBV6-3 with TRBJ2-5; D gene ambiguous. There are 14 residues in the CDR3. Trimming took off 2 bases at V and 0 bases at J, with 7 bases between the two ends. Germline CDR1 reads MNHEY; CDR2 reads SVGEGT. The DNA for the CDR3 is TGTGCCAGCAGTTACGTGTCGTACCAAGAGACCCAGTACTTC. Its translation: CASSYVSYQETQYF.

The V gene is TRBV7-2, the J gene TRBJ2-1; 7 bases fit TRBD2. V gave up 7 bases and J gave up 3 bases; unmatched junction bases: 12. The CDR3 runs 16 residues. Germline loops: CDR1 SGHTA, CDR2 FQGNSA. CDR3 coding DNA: TGTGCCAGCACCCTTAGCCCCTCTAGCGGCTACAATGAGCAGTTCTTC. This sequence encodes CASTLSPSSGYNEQFF.

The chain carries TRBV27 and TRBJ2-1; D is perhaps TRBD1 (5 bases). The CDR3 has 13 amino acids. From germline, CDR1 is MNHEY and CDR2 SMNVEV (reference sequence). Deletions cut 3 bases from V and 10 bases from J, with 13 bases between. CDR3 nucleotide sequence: TGTGCCAGCAGTTTTCTAGGGGCCGGAGAGCAGTTCTTC. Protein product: CASSFLGAGEQFF.

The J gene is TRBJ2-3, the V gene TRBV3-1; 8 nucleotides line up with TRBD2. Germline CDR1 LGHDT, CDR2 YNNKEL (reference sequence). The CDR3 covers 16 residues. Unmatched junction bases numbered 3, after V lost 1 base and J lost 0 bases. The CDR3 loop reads CASSQAGGTSTDTQYF. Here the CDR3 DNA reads TGTGCCAGCAGCCAAGCGGGAGGGACTAGCACAGATACGCAGTATTTT.

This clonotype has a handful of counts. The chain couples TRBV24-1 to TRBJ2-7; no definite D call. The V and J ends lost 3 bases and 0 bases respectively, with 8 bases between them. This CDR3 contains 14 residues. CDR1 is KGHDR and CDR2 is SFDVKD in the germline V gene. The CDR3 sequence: CATSDPASSYEQYF. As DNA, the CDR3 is TGTGCCACCAGTGATCCAGCTAGCTCCTACGAGCAGTACTTC.

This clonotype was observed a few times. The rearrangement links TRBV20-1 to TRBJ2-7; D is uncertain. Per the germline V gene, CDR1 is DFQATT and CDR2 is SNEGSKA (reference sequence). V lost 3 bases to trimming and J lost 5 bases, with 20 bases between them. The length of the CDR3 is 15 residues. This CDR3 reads CSARETRPFVDEQYF. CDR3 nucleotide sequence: TGCAGTGCTAGGGAAACGCGACCGTTTGTGGACGAGCAGTACTTC.